Each of the 3 T cell receptor beta chains below was sequenced from the same sample in a study of blood T cell repertoires in COVID-19. Sequencing used immunoSEQ multiplex PCR; TCRdb keeps in-frame clones, though not all of them. The table lists fewer than 3,000 clones, roughly nine tenths of them singletons. What was sequenced was peripheral blood. All receptors derive from a man aged 65 to 85 with active COVID-19.

The J gene is TRBJ2-7, the V gene TRBV7-9, with D perhaps matching TRBD1 (5 bases). The CDR3 has 14 amino acids. Trimming removed 4 bases from V and 2 bases from J, with 12 bases in between. From germline, CDR1 is SEHNR and CDR2 FQNEAQ (reference sequence). CDR3 bases: TGTGCCAGCAGCTACCATCAGGGTACCTACGAGCAGTACTTC. Translating it yields CASSYHQGTYEQYF.

The gene calls are TRBV7-3 and TRBJ2-2; 8 bases match TRBD2. With 5 bases clipped from V and 3 bases from J, the junction kept 11 bases outside the gene matches. This CDR3 is built from 17 residues. Per the germline V gene, CDR1 is SGHTA and CDR2 is FQGTGA. The CDR3 region is CASSPLAGGPDTGELFF. The CDR3 coding sequence is TGTGCCAGCAGCCCCCTGGCGGGGGGCCCGGACACCGGGGAGCTGTTTTTT.

The chain links TRBV27 to TRBJ2-7; 8 positions agree with TRBD2. The trim removed 4 bases at V and 4 bases at J, leaving 12 bases unmatched. The CDR3 has 16 amino acids. Germline V lookup: CDR1 MNHEY, CDR2 SMNVEV (reference sequence). The CDR3 spells CASSYDPGASGYEQYF. DNA of the CDR3: TGTGCCAGCAGTTACGATCCCGGGGCTAGCGGGTACGAGCAGTACTTC.